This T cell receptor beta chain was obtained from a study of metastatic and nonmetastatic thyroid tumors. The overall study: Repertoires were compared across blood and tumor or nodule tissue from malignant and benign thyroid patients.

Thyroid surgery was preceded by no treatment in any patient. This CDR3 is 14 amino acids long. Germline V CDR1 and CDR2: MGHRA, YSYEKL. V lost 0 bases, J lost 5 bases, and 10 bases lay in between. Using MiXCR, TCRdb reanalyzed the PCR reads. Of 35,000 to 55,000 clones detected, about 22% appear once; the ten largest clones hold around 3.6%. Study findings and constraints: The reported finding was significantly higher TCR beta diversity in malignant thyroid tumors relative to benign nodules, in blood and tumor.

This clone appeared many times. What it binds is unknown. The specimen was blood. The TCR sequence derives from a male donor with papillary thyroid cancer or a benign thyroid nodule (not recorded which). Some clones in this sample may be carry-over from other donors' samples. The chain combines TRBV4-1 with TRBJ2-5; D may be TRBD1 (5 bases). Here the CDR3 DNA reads TGCGCCAGCAGCCAAGATCCAGGGATGGAGACCCAGTACTTC. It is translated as CASSQDPGMETQYF.